These 27 T cell receptor beta chains originate from one sample sequenced in a study of T cell therapy after organ transplantation (dated by TCRdb to 2018 to 2020). The method was the immunoSEQ multiplex PCR assay. TCRdb provides this immuneACCESS table in a form limited to in-frame rearrangements. Some clones are lacking; in checked studies, under half of them reflect an unresolved V gene, and why the rest are absent is not known. Within this sample are around 50,000 clones, with approximately 94% of them counted one time only. Of the sample, 2.5% to 3.5% is held by the ten largest clones. No antigen has been assigned to these receptors. According to the study, the label for this sample's time point signals: before start of T cell therapy. The specimen comprised CD8+ T cells from blood, sampled before autologous CMV-specific T cell therapy. Receptor source: a human patient who had received a solid organ transplant and had CMV disease.

The rearrangement links TRBV7-8 to TRBJ1-5, with D perhaps matching TRBD1 (6 bases). CDR1 is SGHVS, CDR2 FQNEAQ, per germline. The CDR3 totals 18 residues. Trimming pared 0 bases from V and 4 bases from J, leaving 19 bases between. CDR3 DNA: TGTGCCAGCAGCTTAGCTCCGCCAGGGGCAGGGAGAAATCAGCCCCAGCATTTT. This sequence encodes CASSLAPPGAGRNQPQHF.

This chain links TRBV6-1 with TRBJ2-2, with D uncertain. The CDR3 loop spans 14 amino acids. Between the trimmed V and J ends, which lost 5 bases and 6 bases, there was a span of 13 bases. Germline V gives CDR1 MNHNS, CDR2 SASEGT. As DNA, the CDR3 is TGTGCCAGCAGTCTCTACTACAGCCCCGGGGAGCTGTTTTTT. Amino acids: CASSLYYSPGELFF.

The chain couples TRBV11-2 to TRBJ1-1; D possibly corresponds to TRBD1 (5 bases). V gave up 1 base and J gave up 5 bases, with 14 bases separating them. Germline V gene data show CDR1 as SGHAT and CDR2 as FQNNGV. The CDR3 loop spans 15 amino acids. The CDR3 nucleotides are TGTGCCAGCAGCTTAGGTTTAGGGACGGGGACTGAAGCTTTCTTT. Amino acid sequence: CASSLGLGTGTEAFF.

This clone was picked up one time. The J gene is TRBJ2-1, the V gene TRBV7-6, with D perhaps matching TRBD2 (6 bases). The CDR3 length is 16 residues. In germline, CDR1 is SGHVS, CDR2 FNYEAQ. Trimming took off 2 bases at V and 0 bases at J, with 11 bases between the two ends. This CDR3 is CASSLNWRDSYNEQFF. The CDR3 nucleotides are TGTGCCAGCAGCTTAAATTGGCGGGACTCCTACAATGAGCAGTTCTTC.

This chain joins TRBV5-1 and TRBJ1-4; a possible D gene is TRBD1 (6 bases). Per germline, CDR1 SGHRS and CDR2 YFSETQ. V shed 5 bases and J shed 3 bases, with 11 bases lying between them. The CDR3 is made up of 14 amino acids. CDR3: CASSLNRANEKLFF. In DNA form, the CDR3 reads TGCGCCAGCAGTTTGAACAGGGCTAATGAAAAACTGTTTTTT.

A note on this clone: Other DNA sequences from this sample encode an identical CDR3 as well. This chain joins TRBV27 and TRBJ1-1; 7 bases are a match to TRBD1. CDR3 length equals 13 residues. The V segment lost 3 bases and the J segment 5 bases; nucleotides outside the gene matches: 3. Germline CDR1 MNHEY, CDR2 SMNVEV (reference sequence). The CDR3 region is CASSFQGGTEAFF. CDR3 in DNA: TGTGCCAGCAGTTTTCAGGGGGGGACTGAAGCTTTCTTT.

This clone has a handful of counts. The chain links TRBV27 to TRBJ1-5; maybe TRBD1 (5 bases). Between the trimmed V and J ends, which lost 0 bases and 4 bases, there was a span of 7 bases. The CDR3 is 14 residues long. The germline V gene encodes CDR1 MNHEY and CDR2 SMNVEV (reference sequence). The CDR3 bases are TGTGCCAGCAGTTTATCGGGGGGGAATCAGCCCCAGCATTTT. Amino acids: CASSLSGGNQPQHF.

V usage is TRBV12-5 and J usage is TRBJ2-7; 8 bases are shared with TRBD2. With V trimmed by 1 base and J by 2 bases, 7 bases remained unmatched. The CDR3 runs to 16 residues. Germline V gene sequence: CDR1 LGHNT, CDR2 FRNRAP. The CDR3 loop reads CASGLGSGGLTYEQYF. The CDR3 DNA reads as TGTGCTAGTGGTTTGGGCTCGGGGGGGCTTACCTACGAGCAGTACTTC. The full variable domain, completed using reference TRBV12-5 and TRBJ2-7, is DARVTQTPRHKVTEMGQEVTMRCQPILGHNTVFWYRQTMMQGLELLAYFRNRAPLDDSGMPKDRFSAEMPDATLATLKIQPSEPRDSAVYFCASGLGSGGLTYEQYFGPGTRLTVT.

This rearrangement joins TRBV7-2 to TRBJ2-1; 7 bases fit TRBD1. The junction had 13 bases not matched to a gene; V was cut back by 5 bases and J by 6 bases. Germline V gene sequence: CDR1 SGHTA, CDR2 FQGNSA. The CDR3 loop spans 16 amino acids. Here the CDR3 reads CASSPQQGWGSNEQFF. The CDR3, as DNA: TGTGCCAGCAGCCCACAACAGGGGTGGGGATCCAATGAGCAGTTCTTC.

The V and J genes are TRBV7-6 and TRBJ2-7, with D perhaps matching TRBD1 or TRBD2 (5 bases each). Germline values: CDR1 SGHVS, CDR2 FNYEAQ. The CDR3 extends over 14 amino acids. Trimming shortened V by 5 bases and J by 5 bases, and 16 bases separated the two germline ends. This chain's CDR3 is CASSRDVGSDEQYF. The CDR3 nucleotides read TGTGCCAGCAGCCGGGACGTCGGGTCGGACGAGCAGTACTTC.

The chain carries TRBV27 and TRBJ2-2; 8 nucleotides match TRBD2. This CDR3 comprises 13 residues. Germline CDR1 reads MNHEY; CDR2 reads SMNVEV (reference sequence). With V trimmed by 9 bases and J by 4 bases, 4 bases remained unmatched. CDR3 region: CASSLAGTGELFF. The CDR3 nucleotides read TGTGCCAGTAGCCTAGCGGGCACCGGGGAGCTGTTTTTT.

This clone has just one count. This CDR3 reads CASSEGLTGTSAFYGYTF. The CDR3 nucleotides read TGTGCCAGCAGTGAAGGGCTAACCGGGACATCGGCTTTCTATGGCTACACCTTC. The chain joins TRBV6-1 to TRBJ1-2; D is possibly TRBD1 (6 bases). CDR1 is MNHNS and CDR2 is SASEGT in the germline V gene. The CDR3 loop spans 18 amino acids. V was pared by 1 base and J by 4 bases, with 22 bases between.

The CDR3 sequence is CAITPEQRGTDTQYF. CDR3 in DNA: TGTGCCATCACCCCGGAGCAACGGGGGACAGATACGCAGTATTTT. The gene calls are TRBV10-3 and TRBJ2-3, with D maybe TRBD2 (6 bases). CDR1 and CDR2 from the germline V gene are ENHRY and SYGVKD. V dropped 7 bases and J dropped 3 bases, with 17 bases sitting between them. The length of the CDR3 is 15 residues.

The chain recombines TRBV5-1 with TRBJ2-6; 7 bases match TRBD1. Per the germline V gene, CDR1 is SGHRS and CDR2 is YFSETQ. The V gene end was trimmed by 2 bases and the J gene end by 8 bases; junction bases not matched to a gene: 10. The CDR3 contains 16 residues. In DNA, the CDR3 is TGCGCCAGCAGCTTATGGGTAGGGGGCGATACCAACGTCCTGACTTTC. This codes for CASSLWVGGDTNVLTF.

The chain combines TRBV7-9 with TRBJ1-1; 10 nucleotides match TRBD1. The CDR3 covers 18 residues. V shed 8 bases and J 4 bases; nucleotides not matched to a gene: 19. The germline V gene encodes CDR1 SEHNR and CDR2 FQNEAQ (reference sequence). The CDR3 coding sequence is TGTGCCAGCGGCGAACCTCCGGGACAGGGGAGTTCGGTCACTGAAGCTTTCTTT. Its protein product is CASGEPPGQGSSVTEAFF.

The rearrangement links TRBV27 to TRBJ1-1; D is uncertain. The CDR3 length is 15 residues. V lost 5 bases, J lost 4 bases, and 17 bases lay in between. Germline V gene lookup returns CDR1 MNHEY and CDR2 SMNVEV (reference sequence). CDR3 in DNA: TGTGCCAGCAGTCCTTTGAAGGACCCGAGCACTGAAGCTTTCTTT. Translation: CASSPLKDPSTEAFF.

This clone was observed a single time. J is TRBJ1-2 and V is TRBV7-9, with D uncertain. CDR3 length equals 16 residues. With 4 bases removed from V and 4 bases from J, the gap between germline ends came to 19 bases. Germline CDR1 and CDR2: SEHNR and FQNEAQ (reference sequence). The CDR3 sequence is CASSSTPGENPYGYTF. The DNA of the CDR3 is TGTGCCAGCAGCTCGACCCCGGGAGAAAACCCCTATGGCTACACCTTC.

This clone was seen a single time. V is TRBV23-1 and J is TRBJ1-4; no clear D gene. TRBV23-1 is annotated as an ORF whose role is uncertain. This CDR3 is 16 amino acids long. V dropped 0 bases and J dropped 7 bases, with 15 bases sitting between them. The CDR3 DNA reads TGCGCCAGCAGTCAATCGGAGCGGCAAGCGGGTGAAAAACTGTTTTTT. Residues: CASSQSERQAGEKLFF.

This chain uses TRBV11-2 with TRBJ2-3; 7 bases agree with TRBD2. The CDR3 runs to 15 residues. Germline-derived CDR1 and CDR2 are SGHAT and FQNNGV. The V and J ends lost 0 bases and 5 bases, in that order; junction bases with no gene match: 5. The CDR3 spells CASSLDWSSGDTQYF. In DNA form, the CDR3 reads TGTGCCAGCAGCTTAGATTGGTCTAGCGGAGATACGCAGTATTTT.

The gene calls are TRBV19 and TRBJ2-1, with 7 bases lining up with TRBD2. With 3 bases clipped from V and 3 bases from J, the junction kept 5 bases outside the gene matches. The germline gives CDR1 LNHDA, CDR2 SQIVND (reference sequence). The CDR3 covers 15 residues. The CDR3 region has the DNA TGTGCCAGTAGTATGTTTGGGGAGGGCTACAATGAGCAGTTCTTC. It codes for CASSMFGEGYNEQFF.

The rearrangement joins TRBV7-2 to TRBJ1-1, with 11 bases fitting TRBD1. From germline, CDR1 is SGHTA and CDR2 FQGNSA. The V segment lost 0 bases and the J segment 1 base; nucleotides outside the gene matches: 7. CDR3 length equals 18 residues. The CDR3 protein is CASSLARGQGEGNTEAFF. The CDR3 DNA sequence: TGTGCCAGCAGCTTAGCGAGGGGACAGGGGGAGGGGAACACTGAAGCTTTCTTT.

The chain combines TRBV27 with TRBJ1-1; D remains ambiguous. CDR1 and CDR2 (germline): MNHEY, SMNVEV (reference sequence). The CDR3 length is 11 residues. With 7 bases removed from V and 3 bases from J, the gap between germline ends came to 6 bases. The CDR3 bases are TGTGCCAGCATTCAATACACTGAAGCTTTCTTT. This encodes CASIQYTEAFF.

V gene TRBV29-1 combines with J gene TRBJ2-1; 12 bases line up with TRBD2. Per germline, CDR1 SQVTM and CDR2 ANQGSEA. The CDR3 totals 20 residues. V lost 6 bases, J lost 7 bases, and 25 bases stayed unmatched. The CDR3 nucleotides are TGCAGCGTCCCCATCCACAGGACTAGCGGGGAGCCTATCAGGAAGAATGAGCAGTTCTTC. Translating gives CSVPIHRTSGEPIRKNEQFF.

This sequence joins TRBV14 and TRBJ2-3, with D perhaps TRBD1 or TRBD2 (5 bases each). The CDR3 has 14 amino acids. Looked up from germline, CDR1 is SGHDN and CDR2 is FVKESK. Deletions cut 5 bases from V and 5 bases from J, with 14 bases between. DNA of the CDR3: TGTGCCAGCAGCACCCTAGGGGCGGGAGATACGCAGTATTTT. Its protein product is CASSTLGAGDTQYF.

This clone was found once. The rearrangement uses TRBV6-5 and TRBJ1-5; D might be TRBD1 (5 bases). Per the germline V gene, CDR1 is MNHEY and CDR2 is SVGAGI. The V end was cut by 0 bases, the J end by 6 bases, with 15 bases between. The CDR3 sequence is 16 residues long. The CDR3 region is CASSYSPFGAGQPQHF. The CDR3 DNA reads TGTGCCAGCAGTTACTCACCGTTCGGGGCGGGTCAGCCCCAGCATTTT.

This clone was observed a single time. This chain uses TRBV19 with TRBJ2-7; D unresolved. This CDR3 spans 13 amino acids. CDR1 is LNHDA and CDR2 is SQIVND in the germline V gene (reference sequence). The V gene lost 1 base and the J gene lost 6 bases, with 10 bases spanning the gap. CDR3 residues: CASSIGPTTEQYF. The CDR3 DNA reads as TGTGCCAGTAGTATAGGGCCTACTACCGAGCAGTACTTC.

J is TRBJ1-1 and V is TRBV6-5; D possibly corresponds to TRBD1 (6 bases). The CDR3 runs 13 residues. V gave up 9 bases and J gave up 4 bases, with 15 bases separating them. Germline CDR1 and CDR2: MNHEY and SVGAGI. The CDR3 DNA follows: TGTGCCAGTCACAGGGCTGCTGGCACTGAAGCTTTCTTT. It translates to CASHRAAGTEAFF.